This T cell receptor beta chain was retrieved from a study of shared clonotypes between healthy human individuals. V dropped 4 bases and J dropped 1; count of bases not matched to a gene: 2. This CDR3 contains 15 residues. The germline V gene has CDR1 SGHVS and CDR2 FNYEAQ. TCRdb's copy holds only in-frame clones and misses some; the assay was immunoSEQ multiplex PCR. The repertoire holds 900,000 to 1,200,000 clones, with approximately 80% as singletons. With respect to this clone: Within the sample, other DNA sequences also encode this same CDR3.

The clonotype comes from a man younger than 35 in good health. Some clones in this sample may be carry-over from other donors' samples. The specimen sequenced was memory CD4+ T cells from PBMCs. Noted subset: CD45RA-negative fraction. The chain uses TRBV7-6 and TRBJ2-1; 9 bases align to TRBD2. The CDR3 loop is CASSSGLASYNEQFF. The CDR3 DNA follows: TGTGCCAGCAGCTCGGGACTAGCATCCTACAATGAGCAGTTCTTC.